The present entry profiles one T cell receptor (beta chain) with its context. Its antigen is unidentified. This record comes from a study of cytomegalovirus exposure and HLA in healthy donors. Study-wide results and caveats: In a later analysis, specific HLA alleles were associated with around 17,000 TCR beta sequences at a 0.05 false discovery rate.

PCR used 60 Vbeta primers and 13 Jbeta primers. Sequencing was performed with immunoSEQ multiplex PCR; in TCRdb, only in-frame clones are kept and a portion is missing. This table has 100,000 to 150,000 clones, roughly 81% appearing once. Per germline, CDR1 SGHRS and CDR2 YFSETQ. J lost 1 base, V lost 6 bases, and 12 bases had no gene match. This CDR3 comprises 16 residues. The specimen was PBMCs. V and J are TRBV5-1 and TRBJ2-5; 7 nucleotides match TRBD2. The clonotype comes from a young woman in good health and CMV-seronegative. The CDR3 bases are TGCGCCAGCAACTCGGGGGGAATTGCCTCCCAAGAGACCCAGTACTTC. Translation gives CASNSGGIASQETQYF. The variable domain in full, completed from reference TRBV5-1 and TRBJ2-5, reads KAGVTQTPRYLIKTRGQQVTLSCSPISGHRSVSWYQQTPGQGLQFLFEYFSETQRNKGNFPGRFSGRQFSNSRSEMNVSTLELGDSALYLCASNSGGIASQETQYFGPGTRLLVL.